The sequence of this TCR beta chain was determined in a study of cytomegalovirus exposure and HLA in healthy donors. Study outcomes and limitations: Further analysis was carried out later, and it showed several of the most significant clusters appearing linked to common viral pathogens.

As for this clone: The target antigen is unknown.

PCR primers comprised 60 Vbeta and 13 Jbeta primers. Data came from immunoSEQ multiplex PCR; TCRdb stores just in-frame clones and leaves some out. Here the sample spans fewer than 250,000 clones, 60% to 85% being singletons. Material for sequencing was PBMCs. The receptor was derived from a man in his forties in good health and CMV-seronegative.

CDR3 residues: CASSTGGALGYTF. Written as DNA, the CDR3 is TGTGCCAGCAGCACAGGGGGGGCGCTTGGCTACACCTTC. J is TRBJ1-2 and V is TRBV7-2; 8 nucleotides match TRBD1. The CDR3 loop spans 13 amino acids. Germline CDR1 SGHTA, CDR2 FQGNSA. Trimming cost V 5 bases and J 7 bases; bases outside gene matches: 6.